The entry below gives a single T cell receptor (beta chain) sequence along with its context. The antigen remains undetermined. TCRdb keeps only in-frame clones here, not all; method: immunoSEQ multiplex PCR. The sample lists roughly 100,000 clones; about 90% were seen once. The record originates from a study of T cell responses to AZD1222 COVID-19 vaccine. Study-wide findings and caveats: Breadth and depth of Spike-specific TCRs rose after two AZD1222 doses.

The TCR originated in an adult who received the AZD1222 COVID-19 vaccine. Sequenced here: peripheral blood, sampled 28 days after the second AZD1222 dose.

The CDR3 here is CAASRERGTQYF. CDR3 sequence (DNA): TGTGCAGCATCTAGGGAGAGGGGTACGCAGTATTTT. This sequence joins TRBV3-1 (or the pseudogene TRBV3-2) and TRBJ2-3; D may match TRBD1 or TRBD2 (5 bases each). CDR1 LGHDT and CDR2 YNNKEL come from the germline V gene (reference sequence). The CDR3 length is 12 residues.